Listed below are T cell receptor beta chains from one sample, sequenced in a study of T cell responses to AZD1222 COVID-19 vaccine. Some clones are missing from TCRdb's copy, which holds only in-frame ones; the method was immunoSEQ multiplex PCR. Of around 140,000 clones listed, 85% to 95% are singletons. The source material was peripheral blood, sampled on day 0 of AZD1222 vaccination. These receptors were obtained from an adult in good health. The CDR3 runs from the conserved cysteine through the conserved F or W. D genes are given only for firm matches. Clone sizes are given selectively: once, few, many, or a class where the clone is expanded.

d_gene,v_gene,abundance,j_gene,CDR3aa,CDR3nt
TRBD1,TRBV4-3,once,TRBJ1-1,CASSRIQWGQGLMNTEAFF,TGCGCCAGCAGCCGCATCCAATGGGGACAGGGGTTGATGAACACTGAAGCTTTCTTT
TRBD1,TRBV3-1/TRBV3-2,NA,TRBJ2-2,CASSQTGGITGELFF,TGTGCCAGCAGCCAGACAGGGGGCATCACCGGGGAGCTGTTTTTT
NA,TRBV5-1,NA,TRBJ1-3,CASSLTGRGNTIYF,TGCGCCAGCAGCTTGACAGGGAGGGGAAACACCATATATTTT
NA,TRBV2,NA,TRBJ1-1,CASSEDGSTEAFF,TGTGCCAGCAGTGAGGACGGAAGCACTGAAGCTTTCTTT
NA,TRBV4-1,NA,TRBJ2-7,CASSPRDTGNYEQYF,TGCGCCAGCAGCCCCCGGGACACAGGAAACTACGAGCAGTACTTC
TRBD1,TRBV5-1,NA,TRBJ2-5,CASSLASIGTGKETQYF,TGCGCCAGCAGCTTGGCATCGATCGGGACAGGGAAAGAGACCCAGTACTTC
NA,TRBV5-6,NA,TRBJ1-2,CASSLGTATYGYTF,TGTGCCAGCAGCTTGGGAACAGCTACCTATGGCTACACCTTC
NA,TRBV28,once,TRBJ1-2,CASSLSGGSGYTF,TGTGCCAGCAGTTTAAGTGGGGGCTCTGGCTACACCTTC
NA,TRBV19,NA,TRBJ1-1,CASSILSSGLPEAFF,TGTGCCAGTAGTATACTTAGTTCAGGTCTCCCGGAAGCTTTCTTT
NA,TRBV19,NA,TRBJ1-2,CASSMGGGYGYTF,TGTGCCAGTAGTATGGGAGGGGGCTATGGCTACACCTTC
TRBD1,TRBV20-1,NA,TRBJ2-7,CSARGGGQGDNYEQYF,TGCAGTGCTCGTGGAGGAGGACAGGGGGATAACTACGAGCAGTACTTC
NA,TRBV5-1,NA,TRBJ1-3,CASREGPSGNTIYF,TGCGCCAGCAGGGAGGGACCCTCTGGAAACACCATATATTTT
NA,TRBV6-5,NA,TRBJ1-1,CASSPRRNTEAFF,TGTGCCAGCAGTCCGCGGCGGAACACTGAAGCTTTCTTT